These 24 T cell receptor beta chains came from one sample sequenced in a study of STAT5B mutations in CD4+ large granular lymphocyte leukemia. Sequencing was performed with immunoSEQ multiplex PCR; in TCRdb, only in-frame clones are kept and a portion is missing. The table shows around 43,000 clones, with approximately 83% occurring only once. The sequencing input was CD4+ T cells from blood buffy coats. The receptors were gathered from a human donor in good health.

The V call is TRBV19, the J call TRBJ1-1; D not certain. The length of the CDR3 is 17 residues. Germline CDR1 and CDR2: LNHDA and SQIVND (reference sequence). The V and J ends lost 0 bases and 1 base respectively, with 15 bases between them. The DNA of the CDR3 is TGTGCCAGTAGTATAGACCCCTCGATGCGTGGGAACACTGAAGCTTTCTTT. Its translation: CASSIDPSMRGNTEAFF.

This clone was seen a handful of times. The chain uses TRBV21-1 and TRBJ1-1. TRBV21-1 is noted as a pseudogene. The CDR3 is 13 residues long. As DNA, the CDR3 is TGTGCCAGGCACCGTGACTGGAACACTGAAGCTTTCTTT. It encodes CARHRDWNTEAFF.

CDR3 nucleotide sequence: TGTGCCAGCAGCTTGGCCCCCGGAGGGACAGATACGCAGTATTTT. It codes for CASSLAPGGTDTQYF. The chain is built from TRBV5-6 and TRBJ2-3, with a weak D call TRBD2 (6 bases). The CDR3 has 15 amino acids. V lost 0 bases, J lost 3 bases, and 11 bases lay in between. The V gene's germline CDR1 is SGHDT and CDR2 YYEEEE.

The chain combines TRBV5-8 with TRBJ2-1, with 14 positions matching TRBD2. The ends lost 0 bases at V and 10 bases at J; junction bases unmatched: 6. Germline CDR1 is SGHTS and CDR2 is YDEGEE. The CDR3 is made up of 16 amino acids. The CDR3 here is CASSLGGLAGVEEQFF. For the CDR3, the DNA is TGTGCCAGCAGCTTGGGGGGACTAGCGGGAGTTGAGGAGCAGTTCTTC. The complete variable domain, with remaining parts taken from reference TRBV5-8 and TRBJ2-1, reads EAGVTQSPTHLIKTRGQQATLRCSPISGHTSVYWYQQALGLGLQFLLWYDEGEERNRGNFPPRFSGRQFPNYSSELNVNALELEDSALYLCASSLGGLAGVEEQFFGPGTRLTVL.

The CDR3 is CASSILTLAGGNDEQFF. CDR3 DNA: TGTGCCAGCAGCATCCTTACTTTAGCGGGAGGGAACGATGAGCAGTTCTTC. J is TRBJ2-1 and V is TRBV28; 11 nucleotides match TRBD2. J was trimmed by 8 bases and V by 6 bases; bases with no gene match: 15. The CDR3 totals 17 residues. Germline V gives CDR1 MDHEN, CDR2 SYDVKM.

J is TRBJ2-7 and V is TRBV7-9; D unresolved. CDR3 size: 11 residues. The V end was cut by 5 bases, the J end by 6 bases, with 8 bases between. CDR1 SEHNR and CDR2 FQNEAQ come from the germline V gene (reference sequence). The CDR3 DNA reads TGTGCCAGCAGCGCAGGTTTCGAGCAGTACTTC. This gives the protein CASSAGFEQYF.

V gene TRBV7-3 combines with J gene TRBJ2-5, with D possibly matching TRBD2 (6 bases). CDR1 and CDR2 from the germline V gene are SGHTA and FQGTGA. V was shortened by 5 bases and J by 5 bases, with 15 bases between the two germline ends. CDR3 length: 14 amino acids. The CDR3 here is CASSPGGAGETQYF. As DNA, the CDR3 is TGTGCCAGCAGCCCAGGAGGGGCAGGGGAGACCCAGTACTTC.

V and J are TRBV7-3 and TRBJ2-3, with D unresolved. This CDR3 is 12 amino acids long. Germline CDR1 and CDR2: SGHTA and FQGTGA. Trimming left V 10 bases short and J 4 bases short, with 12 bases between. CDR3 protein: CANPRPADTQYF. CDR3 bases: TGTGCCAACCCCCGCCCTGCAGATACGCAGTATTTT.

This CDR3 reads CASSSRTGGGQTQYF. The CDR3 nucleotides read TGCGCCAGCAGCTCCCGGACAGGGGGTGGGCAGACCCAGTACTTC. The V call is TRBV5-1, the J call TRBJ2-5, with 10 bases lining up with TRBD1. The CDR3 runs 15 residues. The germline gives CDR1 SGHRS, CDR2 YFSETQ. Unmatched junction bases numbered 8, after V lost 3 bases and J lost 6 bases.

The chain is built from TRBV2 and TRBJ2-1, with TRBD1 as a possible D gene (6 bases). CDR1 and CDR2 from the germline V gene are SNHLY and FYNNEI. The CDR3 has 13 amino acids. The ends were cut back, 3 bases at V and 8 bases at J, with 11 bases in the middle. The CDR3 loop reads CASSDPRGYEQFF. The CDR3 nucleotides read TGTGCCAGCAGTGACCCCAGGGGTTATGAGCAGTTCTTC.

A single count supports this clone. CDR3 amino acids: CASSFDGQALHF. The CDR3 DNA is TGTGCCAGCAGCTTCGATGGGCAGGCCCTCCACTTT. The genes are TRBV5-4 and TRBJ1-6; D gene unclear. Germline values: CDR1 SGHNT, CDR2 YYREEE (reference sequence). V dropped 2 bases and J dropped 14 bases, with 11 bases sitting between them. The CDR3 has 12 residues.

The chain joins TRBV14 to TRBJ2-2; D is possibly TRBD2 (5 bases). From germline, CDR1 is SGHDN and CDR2 FVKESK. CDR3 length equals 15 residues. V was clipped by 4 bases and J by 1 base, with 10 bases between them. Here the CDR3 DNA reads TGTGCCAGCAGCCGCTCAGGAGGGAACACCGGGGAGCTGTTTTTT. This gives the protein CASSRSGGNTGELFF.

J is TRBJ1-1 and V is TRBV6-5, with 9 bases lining up with TRBD1. The junction had 9 bases not matched to a gene; V was cut back by 6 bases and J by 4 bases. The CDR3 is 15 amino acids. CDR1 MNHEY and CDR2 SVGAGI come from the germline V gene. CDR3 nucleotide sequence: TGTGCCAGCAGGGGACAGGGCGCTCCCAGCACTGAAGCTTTCTTT. Its protein product is CASRGQGAPSTEAFF.

CDR3 in DNA: TGTGCCAGTAGTATTGCCGAAGGAGAAAAACTGTTTTTT. It encodes CASSIAEGEKLFF. The chain recombines TRBV19 with TRBJ1-4, with D unclear. V was shortened by 3 bases and J by 8 bases, with 10 bases between the two germline ends. The CDR3 spans 13 residues. Germline V gene data show CDR1 as LNHDA and CDR2 as SQIVND (reference sequence).

The J gene is TRBJ1-2, the V gene TRBV7-2; 9 nucleotides match TRBD1. Germline V gives CDR1 SGHTA, CDR2 FQGNSA. The V and J ends lost 0 bases and 7 bases, in that order; junction bases with no gene match: 3. The CDR3 contains 14 residues. CDR3: CASSLAGQGPGYTF. The CDR3 DNA follows: TGTGCCAGCAGCTTAGCGGGACAGGGCCCTGGCTACACCTTC.

This chain uses TRBV7-6 with TRBJ2-1; D uncertain. Germline V gene data show CDR1 as SGHVS and CDR2 as FNYEAQ. Trimming left V 7 bases short and J 2 bases short, with 9 bases between. This CDR3 contains 13 residues. CDR3 bases: TGTGCCAGCAAAATAGACACCTACAATGAGCAGTTCTTC. This codes for CASKIDTYNEQFF.

The V gene is TRBV6-5, the J gene TRBJ1-3; TRBD1 matches 9 bases. The germline V gene encodes CDR1 MNHEY and CDR2 SVGAGI. CDR3 length equals 14 residues. Losses at the gene ends were 6 bases for V and 8 bases for J; bases not matched to a gene: 8. The CDR3 is CASRDGGQGYTIYF. DNA for the CDR3: TGTGCCAGCAGAGACGGCGGACAGGGGTACACCATATATTTT.

The chain employs TRBV19 and TRBJ2-7; no clear D gene. This CDR3 has 15 residues. CDR1 is LNHDA, CDR2 SQIVND, per germline (reference sequence). Between the trimmed V and J ends, which lost 4 bases and 0 bases, there was a span of 13 bases. The CDR3 DNA is TGTGCCAGTAGTAACGGCGACCCGAGCTCCTACGAGCAGTACTTC. This sequence encodes CASSNGDPSSYEQYF.

The chain has TRBV5-5 and TRBJ1-4; no clear D gene. Germline loops: CDR1 SGHKS, CDR2 YYEKEE (reference sequence). This CDR3 is built from 13 residues. Trimming took off 2 bases at V and 6 bases at J, with 8 bases between the two ends. The CDR3 is CASSLVADEKLFF. The CDR3, as DNA: TGTGCCAGCAGCTTAGTCGCTGATGAAAAACTGTTTTTT.

The chain has TRBV5-6 and TRBJ1-5; D is perhaps TRBD1 (5 bases). The germline V gene encodes CDR1 SGHDT and CDR2 YYEEEE. Trimming shortened V by 3 bases and J by 4 bases, and 8 bases separated the two germline ends. The CDR3 totals 13 residues. The CDR3 sequence is CASSWGGNQPQHF. CDR3 nucleotide sequence: TGTGCCAGCAGCTGGGGCGGGAATCAGCCCCAGCATTTT.

The chain is built from TRBV18 and TRBJ2-5; the match to TRBD2 covers 12 bases. The V segment lost 2 bases and the J segment 2 bases; nucleotides outside the gene matches: 3. In germline, CDR1 is KGHSH, CDR2 LQKENI. This CDR3 comprises 16 residues. CDR3 amino acids: CASSPSSGRVQETQYF. CDR3 nucleotide sequence: TGTGCCAGCTCACCATCTAGCGGGAGGGTTCAAGAGACCCAGTACTTC.

This chain uses TRBV7-9 with TRBJ1-4, with 10 bases fitting TRBD1. The CDR3 loop spans 15 amino acids. Looked up from germline, CDR1 is SEHNR and CDR2 is FQNEAQ (reference sequence). V shed 1 base and J 8 bases; nucleotides not matched to a gene: 4. The CDR3, as DNA: TGTGCCAGCAGCTTAGGGGGACAGGGGCGCGAAAAACTGTTTTTT. The encoded protein is CASSLGGQGREKLFF.

The CDR3 spells CASSSPAGGSVEEAFF. Here the CDR3 DNA reads TGTGCCAGCAGTTCCCCCGCAGGGGGCTCAGTAGAAGAAGCTTTCTTT. The J gene is TRBJ1-1, the V gene TRBV28; TRBD1 aligns across 8 bases. This CDR3 has 16 residues. Germline V gene sequence: CDR1 MDHEN, CDR2 SYDVKM. The V and J ends lost 4 bases and 8 bases, in that order; junction bases with no gene match: 15.

This clone was seen a single time. The V call is TRBV19, the J call TRBJ1-5; no firm D call. Germline V gives CDR1 LNHDA, CDR2 SQIVND (reference sequence). This CDR3 is 14 amino acids long. The V end lost 1 base, the J end lost 6 bases, and 10 bases lay between the germline ends. CDR3 DNA sequence: TGTGCCAGTAGTATAGGTGGGGAGGGTCAGCCCCAGCATTTT. Its protein is CASSIGGEGQPQHF.